This T cell receptor beta chain was found in a study of blood T cells in healthy people across ages (dated by TCRdb to about 2015). General notes on the study: In model experiments, template switching captured about one uniquely barcoded TCR beta cDNA molecule for every two T cells. The donors were divided into four age groups: young (average approximately 17 years), middle-aged (around 41), aged (around 67) and long-lived (82). The study measured age-related changes in TCR beta repertoire diversity using deep sequencing normalized with unique cDNA molecular identifiers. To avoid experimental bias, donors of different ages were distributed randomly across sequencing lanes. Two additional independent replicas of 1 million unique cDNA reads from the same blood draw were analyzed for two donors (one aged 18 to 30 and one aged 80 or older).

The donors were 40 or so Caucasian individuals from Russia, aged about 6 to 95 years, who were systemically healthy. Each donor gave around 9.9 milliliters of peripheral blood, collected into EDTA-treated Vacutainer tubes. Ficoll-Paque density-gradient centrifugation was used to isolate PBMCs, with at least 6.5 million per sample. Total RNA was extracted from PBMCs with Trizol reagent, with at least 5 micrograms obtained per sample. The percentages of naive CD45RAhigh/CD27high T cells were determined by flow cytometry on a PBMC aliquot from every donor. The paper as a whole reports these results and caveats: Because donor CMV infection status was unknown, age-related changes in expanded clonotypes were potentially confounded. The percentage of naive T cells measured by flow cytometry correlated strongly with observed TCR beta diversity. Compared with the aged group, more naive CD4+ T cells, fewer expanded clones and increased TCR diversity were shown by the long-lived group, suggesting age selection. As age increased, observed TCR beta diversity per million T cells dropped in a roughly linear way, and a significant reduction was already evident by age 40. Conclusive comparison of naive and antigen-experienced compartments was prevented by the profiling of bulk unsorted PBMCs. Total diversity estimates from one million sequenced T cells were considered lower bounds and underestimates.

Library preparation was by 5' RACE. TCRdb lists the instrument as Illumina HiSeq 2500. A second 7 to 11 cycle PCR used a sample-barcoded 5' primer and a J-beta primer mix. A template-switch 5' adaptor carrying 12 random nucleotides introduced a unique molecular identifier onto each TCR beta cDNA molecule. Each sample yielded at least 3 million CDR3-containing paired-end reads. First-strand cDNA was synthesized from all RNA with the Mint cDNA synthesis kit, primed by a TRBC-specific oligonucleotide. All cDNA was treated with uracil-DNA glycosylase and then went through a first 18-cycle PCR with the universal primers M1SS and BC2_uni_R. On the authors' methods: For normalization, 1 million high-quality reads were randomly selected from each sample, with every read carrying a distinct molecular identifier. Reads with shared molecular identifiers were discarded instead of being binned into consensus sequences. CDR3 identification, clonotype clustering and error correction used MiTCR with a Q25 quality threshold and the strictest error-elimination algorithm. Lower-bound total TCR beta diversity was estimated with a nonparametric unseen species model using Euler transformation. TCRdb took the public reads, trimmed them with fastp at Q25, ran MiXCR for clone calling and kept in-frame beta chains. Under each unique CDR3 protein, matching rows form one entry showing the most common genes and DNA. The V and J calls reflect TCRdb's pipeline rather than the authors' work. The sample contains under 1,000,000 distinct CDR3 sequences, 35% to 40% of them found a single time. 10% to 15% of the sample is in the top ten clones.

The CDR3 runs 15 residues from the cysteine to the phenylalanine. The CDR3 DNA has 45 bases and is translated from base 1. CDR1 and CDR2 (KGHSH, LQKENI) derive from the germline V gene. V and J are trimmed by 6 bases and 2 bases, and the gene matches miss 10 bases of the junction. About this clonotype: The specificity of this receptor is unknown. No clone much larger than this one lies a single base away; base qualities are absent.

Specimen: blood. The chain links TRBV18 with TRBJ2-7; a stretch of 7 junction bases matches TRBD1. This clonotype was sampled from a man younger than 30 in good health. Here the CDR3 is given as CASSQSPGTAYEQYF. The nucleotide sequence is TGTGCCAGCTCCCAATCCCCCGGGACAGCCTACGAGCAGTACTTC.